Listed below are T cell receptor beta chains from one sample, sequenced in a study of T cells in Graves' hyperthyroidism and ophthalmopathy. TCRdb independently ran MiXCR on the multiplex PCR reads; one entry per CDR3 protein. The data show some 570,000 distinct CDR3 sequences, with about 14% seen just once and approximately 6.4% held by the top ten. The sequencing input was blood. These receptors were taken from a woman under 30 with Graves' ophthalmopathy. Both conserved end residues are part of each CDR3. Each record gives: D gene, clone size, V gene, J gene, CDR3 protein, CDR3 DNA. A D gene is named only where the DNA matches it firmly. Rows may omit the clone size; those that give it use once, few, many or a size class.

>NA|many|TRBV3-1|TRBJ2-3
CASSRSGDFTDTQYF
TGTGCCAGCAGCCGATCCGGAGATTTCACAGATACGCAGTATTTT
>NA|NA|TRBV9|TRBJ2-3
CTSSQTPGGIADTQYF
TGTACCAGCAGCCAAACGCCAGGAGGAATTGCAGATACGCAGTATTTT
>NA|many|TRBV7-2|TRBJ2-5
CASSFQVGGETQYF
TGTGCCAGCAGCTTTCAGGTGGGGGGAGAGACCCAGTACTTC
>NA|NA|TRBV10-3|TRBJ2-3
CAIRGLSTDTQYF
TGTGCCATCAGGGGCCTAAGCACAGATACGCAGTATTTT
>NA|many|TRBV30|TRBJ1-5
CAWTRTENQPQHF
TGTGCCTGGACCAGGACAGAGAATCAGCCCCAGCATTTT
>TRBD1|many|TRBV7-9|TRBJ2-7
CASTYFRPGGQAYEQYF
TGTGCCAGCACTTATTTTCGGCCCGGTGGACAGGCATACGAGCAGTACTTC
>TRBD2|NA|TRBV9|TRBJ2-1
CASSPRLAGEINEQFF
TGTGCCAGCAGCCCGAGACTAGCGGGAGAAATTAATGAGCAGTTCTTC
>NA|many|TRBV10-3|TRBJ2-7
CAISGPSVRGAGLTSYEQYF
TGTGCCATCAGTGGGCCCTCTGTGAGGGGAGCAGGCCTAACCTCCTACGAGCAGTACTTC
>TRBD2|many|TRBV27|TRBJ2-5
CASSSWGGETQYF
TGTGCCAGCAGCTCGTGGGGGGGAGAGACCCAGTACTTC
>NA|NA|TRBV10-3|TRBJ1-1
CAISAAGDTEAFF
TGTGCCATCAGTGCCGCAGGGGACACTGAAGCTTTCTTT
>TRBD1|NA|TRBV12-3/TRBV12-4|TRBJ2-6
CASSFNRGPSGANVLTF
TGTGCCAGCAGTTTCAACAGGGGGCCTTCTGGGGCCAACGTCCTGACTTTC
>NA|few|TRBV29-1|TRBJ2-1
CSVVGMGFGDEQFF
TGCAGCGTTGTGGGCATGGGGTTTGGGGATGAGCAGTTCTTC
>NA|NA|TRBV12-3/TRBV12-4|TRBJ2-3
CASSFRPSTDTQYF
TGTGCCAGCAGTTTTAGGCCTAGCACAGATACGCAGTATTTT
>TRBD1|many|TRBV7-2|TRBJ1-2
CASSLPGQGLNYGYTF
TGTGCCAGCAGCTTGCCGGGACAGGGATTGAACTATGGCTACACCTTC
>NA|many|TRBV7-9|TRBJ2-7
CASSLQVQGPRFYDEQYF
TGTGCCAGCAGCTTACAGGTTCAGGGGCCCCGCTTTTATGACGAGCAGTACTTC
>TRBD2|many|TRBV7-9|TRBJ2-7
CASSPEAGPSYEQYF
TGTGCCAGCAGCCCGGAAGCGGGGCCAAGCTACGAGCAGTACTTC
>NA|many|TRBV2|TRBJ1-1
CASSTDRNTEAFF
TGTGCCAGCAGTACGGACCGGAACACTGAAGCTTTCTTT
>TRBD1|NA|TRBV7-9|TRBJ1-4
CASSHGTDIMNGKLFF
TGTGCCAGCAGCCACGGGACAGACATAATGAATGGGAAACTGTTTTTT
>NA|many|TRBV3-1|TRBJ2-7
CASSLRKRRSYEQYF
TGTGCCAGCAGCCTTAGGAAGCGGAGATCCTACGAGCAGTACTTC
>NA|few|TRBV3-1|TRBJ1-2
CASSQEGMGVTYGYTF
TGTGCCAGCAGCCAAGAGGGAATGGGGGTGACCTATGGCTACACCTTC
>NA|many|TRBV18|TRBJ1-1
CASSPPGGGGTEAFF
TGTGCCAGCTCACCACCGGGAGGGGGAGGCACTGAAGCTTTCTTT
>NA|few|TRBV19|TRBJ1-1
CASSPLSQRVVTEAFF
TGTGCCAGTTCACCTCTTAGTCAACGGGTCGTAACTGAAGCTTTCTTT
>NA|many|TRBV28|TRBJ1-5
CASSLGQSLNQPQHF
TGTGCCAGCAGTTTAGGACAGAGCTTAAATCAGCCCCAGCATTTT
>TRBD1|many|TRBV7-9|TRBJ2-2
CASSPDRASNTGELFF
TGTGCCAGCAGCCCGGACAGGGCCTCGAACACCGGGGAGCTGTTTTTT
>NA|many|TRBV27|TRBJ2-3
CASRGTIPPDTQYF
TGTGCCAGCAGGGGAACAATACCACCAGATACGCAGTATTTT
>NA|many|TRBV28|TRBJ2-7
CAIAVYEQYF
TGTGCCATCGCTGTTTACGAGCAGTACTTC
>TRBD1|few|TRBV11-1|TRBJ1-2
CASSSNRGRNYGYTF
TGTGCCAGCAGCTCCAACAGGGGGCGAAACTATGGCTACACCTTC
>NA|many|TRBV3-1|TRBJ2-1
CASSQTGTGYNEQFF
TGTGCCAGCAGCCAAACGGGAACCGGCTACAATGAGCAGTTCTTC
>NA|many|TRBV2|TRBJ2-7
CASSPPGTYNEQYF
TGTGCCAGCAGCCCCCCCGGGACGTACAACGAGCAGTACTTC
>TRBD1|many|TRBV2|TRBJ1-2
CASSEGQGEGGYTF
TGTGCCAGCAGTGAAGGACAGGGGGAGGGTGGCTACACCTTC
>TRBD2|few|TRBV7-3|TRBJ2-1
CASSPSGVAGGRRGDEQFF
TGTGCCAGCAGCCCCTCGGGGGTAGCGGGAGGGCGAAGGGGTGATGAGCAGTTCTTC
>TRBD1|many|TRBV29-1|TRBJ1-2
CSVIPTGDHGYTF
TGCAGCGTTATACCGACAGGGGACCATGGCTACACCTTC
>NA|many|TRBV28|TRBJ1-1
CASRSGDLNTEAFF
TGTGCCAGCAGATCAGGTGACTTAAACACTGAAGCTTTCTTT
>NA|many|TRBV7-9|TRBJ1-4
CASSSGGSGEKLFF
TGTGCCAGCAGCTCGGGGGGCTCGGGAGAAAAACTGTTTTTT
>TRBD1|NA|TRBV7-2|TRBJ1-1
CASSLGGGQGERTEAFF
TGTGCCAGCAGCTTAGGGGGGGGACAGGGGGAAAGAACTGAAGCTTTCTTT
>TRBD2|NA|TRBV4-3|TRBJ2-1
CASSQHTGTSNNEQFF
TGCGCCAGCAGCCAACATACCGGGACTAGCAACAATGAGCAGTTCTTC
>TRBD2|few|TRBV29-1|TRBJ2-1
CSVEGTSGRIGDEQFF
TGCAGCGTTGAGGGGACTAGCGGGAGAATAGGGGATGAGCAGTTCTTC
>NA|many|TRBV2|TRBJ1-3
CASSEMSGVHSGNTIYF
TGTGCCAGCAGTGAAATGAGCGGGGTGCACTCTGGAAACACCATATATTTT
>NA|NA|TRBV9|TRBJ1-4
CASSVGGDNEKLFF
TGTGCCAGCAGCGTAGGGGGAGATAATGAAAAACTGTTTTTT
>NA|NA|TRBV4-1|TRBJ2-3
CASSQNWLGTDTQYF
TGCGCCAGCAGCCAAAATTGGCTGGGCACAGATACGCAGTATTTT
>NA|NA|TRBV5-1|TRBJ2-1
CASSVTEYEQFF
TGCGCCAGCAGCGTGACAGAATATGAGCAGTTCTTC
>TRBD1|NA|TRBV6-1|TRBJ2-7
CASPGDRRYEQYF
TGTGCCAGCCCAGGGGACAGGCGCTACGAGCAGTACTTC
>NA|NA|TRBV6-6|TRBJ1-4
CASSYGAGSNEKLFF
TGTGCCAGCAGTTACGGGGCGGGGAGTAATGAAAAACTGTTTTTT
>NA|many|TRBV13|TRBJ2-1
CASGRGATNEQFF
TGTGCCAGCGGCAGGGGGGCGACGAATGAGCAGTTCTTC
>NA|NA|TRBV7-8|TRBJ1-3
CASSIRKQRTGDTIYF
TGTGCCAGCAGCATAAGAAAACAGAGGACCGGGGACACCATATATTTT
>NA|NA|TRBV27|TRBJ1-2
CASSLNPPQMYYGYTF
TGTGCCAGCAGTTTAAACCCCCCGCAGATGTACTATGGCTACACCTTC
>NA|few|TRBV19|TRBJ2-7
CASRQTGGSGEQYF
TGTGCCAGTAGACAAACCGGCGGTTCTGGCGAGCAGTACTTC
>TRBD2|NA|TRBV2|TRBJ2-7
CASSGPSGRGSYEQYF
TGTGCCAGCAGTGGACCTAGCGGGAGAGGATCCTACGAGCAGTACTTC
>TRBD1|NA|TRBV12-3/TRBV12-4|TRBJ1-3
CASSLRGRQNTIYF
TGTGCCAGCAGTTTGAGGGGGCGTCAAAACACCATATATTTT
>TRBD1|many|TRBV7-2|TRBJ2-5
CASSRDRGHQTQYF
TGTGCCAGCAGCCGGGACAGGGGGCACCAGACCCAGTACTTC
>NA|few|TRBV7-2|TRBJ1-3
CASSLGALDSGNTIYF
TGTGCCAGCAGCTTAGGGGCCCTCGACTCTGGAAACACCATATATTTT
>TRBD1|NA|TRBV20-1|TRBJ1-2
CSTRAPTGNYGYTF
TGCAGTACTAGAGCCCCGACAGGGAACTATGGCTACACCTTC
>NA|many|TRBV18|TRBJ2-4
CASSPDSAVNIQYF
TGTGCCAGCTCCCCCGATAGCGCGGTAAACATTCAGTACTTC
>NA|many|TRBV5-1|TRBJ2-3
CASSLVGTLATDTQYF
TGCGCCAGCAGCTTGGTCGGGACGCTAGCCACAGATACGCAGTATTTT